These 20 T cell receptor beta chains share one sample of origin, sequenced in a study of T cell changes during pregnancy in multiple sclerosis (dated by TCRdb to between 2018 and 2021). Library construction relied on the immunoSEQ multiplex PCR assay. Imported from immuneACCESS, the table was reduced by TCRdb to in-frame sequences with V and J called. These copies leave out some clones; in studies compared against another copy, an unresolved V gene accounts for under half, and the cause of the remainder is not known. The table for this sample lists around 40,000 clones; roughly nine tenths of them were counted only once. Of the sample, approximately 0.7% falls within the top ten clones. The starting material was CD4+ T cells from peripheral blood mononuclear cells, obtained before pregnancy. These receptors were taken from a female donor with multiple sclerosis, enrolled in a pregnancy study.

This chain uses TRBV5-1 with TRBJ1-1, with D possibly matching TRBD1 (5 bases). The germline CDR1 and CDR2 sequences are SGHRS and YFSETQ. V lost 0 bases to trimming and J lost 4 bases, with 13 bases between them. The CDR3 length is 15 residues. CDR3 sequence reads: CASSLVGGAITEAFF. The CDR3 nucleotides read TGCGCCAGCAGCTTGGTTGGAGGGGCGATCACTGAAGCTTTCTTT. Looking up the rest from reference TRBV5-1 and TRBJ1-1 gives the full variable domain: KAGVTQTPRYLIKTRGQQVTLSCSPISGHRSVSWYQQTPGQGLQFLFEYFSETQRNKGNFPGRFSGRQFSNSRSEMNVSTLELGDSALYLCASSLVGGAITEAFFGQGTRLTVV.

In this sample, this clone turned up a few times. The rearrangement links TRBV25-1 to TRBJ1-6; no clear D gene. The CDR3 runs 16 residues. The V and J ends lost 3 bases and 8 bases respectively, with 17 bases between them. The germline V gene has CDR1 MGHDK and CDR2 SYGVNS. CDR3 coding DNA: TGTGCCAGCAGTGATTCGCAGAGGGTACTTTATTCACCCCTCCACTTT. This gives the protein CASSDSQRVLYSPLHF.

CDR3 in DNA: TGTGCCAGCAGCTTAGGGGACAGCGCTCGTCGTACCGGGGAGCTGTTTTTT. The encoded protein is CASSLGDSARRTGELFF. J is TRBJ2-2 and V is TRBV11-2, with 7 nucleotides matching TRBD1. The CDR3 spans 17 residues. V lost 1 base and J lost 5; bases outside the gene matches: 10. From germline, CDR1 is SGHAT and CDR2 FQNNGV.

This chain connects TRBV19 to TRBJ2-3; D possibly corresponds to TRBD1 (5 bases). CDR1 is LNHDA, CDR2 SQIVND, per germline (reference sequence). The CDR3 runs to 13 residues. The V end was cut by 8 bases, the J end by 3 bases, with 12 bases between. The CDR3 reads CASGPAGTDTQYF. CDR3 sequence (DNA): TGTGCCAGTGGCCCGGCAGGGACAGATACGCAGTATTTT.

The genes are TRBV27 and TRBJ2-3; 7 bases align to TRBD1. The ends lost 5 bases at V and 5 bases at J; junction bases unmatched: 13. Germline V gives CDR1 MNHEY, CDR2 SMNVEV (reference sequence). The CDR3 length is 16 residues. Here the CDR3 DNA reads TGTGCCAGCAGTCCAATAGACAGGGTCGGTGGAGATACGCAGTATTTT. As protein: CASSPIDRVGGDTQYF.

The chain couples TRBV11-1 to TRBJ2-7; D gene unclear. Germline CDR1 and CDR2: SGHAT and FQDESV (reference sequence). The CDR3 is made up of 13 amino acids. Between the trimmed V and J ends, which lost 5 bases and 3 bases, there was a span of 11 bases. The CDR3 region is CASSSQRLYEQYF. The CDR3 DNA is TGTGCCAGCAGCAGTCAGAGGCTCTACGAGCAGTACTTC.

The chain uses TRBV29-1 and TRBJ1-4; 9 bases line up with TRBD1. V gave up 4 bases and J gave up 10 bases; unmatched junction bases: 4. The CDR3 sequence is 12 residues long. CDR1 is SQVTM and CDR2 is ANQGSEA in the germline V gene. The CDR3, as DNA: TGCAGCGTTGCACAGGGGGCCGTAAAACTGTTTTTT. Amino acid sequence: CSVAQGAVKLFF.

The chain carries TRBV12-5 and TRBJ1-2, with TRBD1 matching over 10 bases. The CDR3 loop spans 17 amino acids. Germline loops: CDR1 LGHNT, CDR2 FRNRAP. After removal of 4 bases from V and 4 bases from J, the junction contained 12 bases not matched to a gene. As DNA, the CDR3 is TGTGCTAGTGGTTCGACAGGGGGCGCGGGATATGGCTATGGCTACACCTTC. As protein: CASGSTGGAGYGYGYTF.

The genes are TRBV7-2 and TRBJ2-1; unclear D gene. The V and J ends lost 5 bases and 9 bases respectively, with 5 bases between them. Germline assignment: CDR1 SGHTA and CDR2 FQGNSA. The CDR3 runs 10 residues. The CDR3 sequence is CASSTFEQFF. The CDR3 bases are TGTGCCAGCAGCACTTTTGAGCAGTTCTTC.

This chain uses TRBV7-2 with TRBJ1-3; 7 positions agree with TRBD1. V shed 5 bases, J shed 2 bases, and the junction held 3 bases outside the gene matches. Germline assignment: CDR1 SGHTA and CDR2 FQGNSA. The CDR3 totals 14 residues. The CDR3 coding sequence is TGTGCCAGCAGCCCTGACAGGGCTGGAAACACCATATATTTT. Translation gives CASSPDRAGNTIYF.

The chain employs TRBV7-9 and TRBJ1-1, with D uncertain. V was pared by 5 bases and J by 3 bases, with 19 bases between. There are 16 residues in the CDR3. Germline-derived CDR1 and CDR2 are SEHNR and FQNEAQ (reference sequence). CDR3: CASSPRAGWKDTEAFF. Written as DNA, the CDR3 is TGTGCCAGCAGCCCACGTGCGGGGTGGAAGGACACTGAAGCTTTCTTT.

V and J are TRBV25-1 and TRBJ1-2; TRBD1 is a possible D gene (5 bases). The CDR3 has 17 residues. Germline V gene data show CDR1 as MGHDK and CDR2 as SYGVNS. V lost 0 bases and J 4 bases, leaving 18 bases between the germline ends. Here the CDR3 DNA reads TGTGCCAGCAGTGAATATAAGTCCGGGGGTCAGCTCTATGGCTACACCTTC. This gives the protein CASSEYKSGGQLYGYTF.

This clone was picked up one time. This rearrangement joins TRBV10-3 to TRBJ2-3; D is possibly TRBD1 (5 bases). V dropped 2 bases and J dropped 2 bases, with 17 bases sitting between them. Germline V lookup: CDR1 ENHRY, CDR2 SYGVKD. The CDR3 contains 17 residues. The CDR3 reads CAISEGRSAGNTDTQYF. The CDR3 region has the DNA TGTGCCATCAGTGAGGGACGCTCGGCAGGGAACACAGATACGCAGTATTTT.

There are a few counts of this clone. The rearrangement uses TRBV6-5 and TRBJ1-6; D unclear. The CDR3 contains 12 residues. Germline CDR1 and CDR2: MNHEY and SVGAGI. Trimming removed 2 bases at V and 14 bases at J, with 10 bases between. The CDR3, as DNA: TGTGCCAGCAGTTACACCCGTAGCACCCTCCACTTT. This translates into CASSYTRSTLHF.

The chain uses TRBV7-9 and TRBJ2-7, with D perhaps TRBD1 (5 bases). This CDR3 region has 14 residues. Trimming stripped 0 bases from V and 4 bases from J, with 10 bases between. From germline, CDR1 is SEHNR and CDR2 FQNEAQ (reference sequence). CDR3: CASSLAPGPYEQYF. The CDR3 DNA sequence: TGTGCCAGCAGCTTAGCCCCAGGGCCTTACGAGCAGTACTTC.

DNA of the CDR3: TGTGCCAGCAGTTACTCGATCACGGGGGGCCGAAACGAGCAGTACTTC. It codes for CASSYSITGGRNEQYF. The chain joins TRBV6-5 to TRBJ2-7, with D tentatively TRBD2 (7 bases). Germline CDR1 MNHEY, CDR2 SVGAGI. The CDR3 length is 16 residues. V was trimmed by 0 bases and J by 5 bases, leaving 17 bases between them.

This rearrangement joins TRBV5-6 to TRBJ2-1; 9 nucleotides line up with TRBD2. From germline, CDR1 is SGHDT and CDR2 YYEEEE. V shed 4 bases, J shed 7 bases, and the junction held 12 bases outside the gene matches. The CDR3 extends over 16 amino acids. The CDR3 here is CASSRPLRGGLNEQFF. The CDR3 bases are TGTGCCAGCAGCCGCCCCCTGCGGGGGGGCCTTAATGAGCAGTTCTTC.

V gene TRBV5-1 combines with J gene TRBJ2-3; tentatively, D is TRBD2 (6 bases). Per germline, CDR1 SGHRS and CDR2 YFSETQ. V dropped 6 bases and J dropped 6 bases, with 26 bases sitting between them. The CDR3 runs to 17 residues. The DNA of the CDR3 is TGCGCCAGCACCTGGACCCCGGGACTCCCACTCGATGATACGCAGTATTTT. It specifies CASTWTPGLPLDDTQYF.

The chain carries TRBV4-2 and TRBJ1-5, with TRBD1 as a possible D gene (5 bases). Germline V CDR1 and CDR2: LGHNA, YNFKEQ. Trimming took off 4 bases at V and 5 bases at J, with 12 bases between the two ends. The CDR3 loop spans 14 amino acids. The CDR3 sequence is CASSPAGGDQPQHF. For the CDR3, the DNA is TGTGCCAGCAGCCCCGCCGGGGGGGATCAGCCCCAGCATTTT.

This chain uses TRBV9 with TRBJ2-7; 7 bases agree with TRBD1. The CDR3 totals 13 residues. Germline loops: CDR1 SGDLS, CDR2 YYNGEE. V lost 0 bases to trimming and J lost 7 bases; unmatched junction nucleotides: 4. The CDR3: CASSVEGAREQYF. The CDR3, as DNA: TGTGCCAGCAGCGTAGAGGGGGCCCGGGAGCAGTACTTC.